The clone carrying this T cell receptor beta chain was picked up many times. This record belongs to a study of CDR3 diversity in severe acne. Trimming left V 3 bases short and J 1 base short, with 5 bases between. Germline CDR1 LNHDA, CDR2 SQIVND (reference sequence). The CDR3 length is 13 residues. TCRdb re-derived calls from the PCR reads in MiXCR, one entry per CDR3 protein. The sample has more than 80,000 distinct CDR3 sequences; around 54% are singletons. The V call is TRBV19, the J call TRBJ2-3, with D hard to call. Sequencing input: blood. The sequence was obtained from a male donor with severe acne vulgaris. As DNA, the CDR3 is TGTGCCAGTAGTATGGCACGCACAGATACGCAGTATTTT. Its protein is CASSMARTDTQYF.